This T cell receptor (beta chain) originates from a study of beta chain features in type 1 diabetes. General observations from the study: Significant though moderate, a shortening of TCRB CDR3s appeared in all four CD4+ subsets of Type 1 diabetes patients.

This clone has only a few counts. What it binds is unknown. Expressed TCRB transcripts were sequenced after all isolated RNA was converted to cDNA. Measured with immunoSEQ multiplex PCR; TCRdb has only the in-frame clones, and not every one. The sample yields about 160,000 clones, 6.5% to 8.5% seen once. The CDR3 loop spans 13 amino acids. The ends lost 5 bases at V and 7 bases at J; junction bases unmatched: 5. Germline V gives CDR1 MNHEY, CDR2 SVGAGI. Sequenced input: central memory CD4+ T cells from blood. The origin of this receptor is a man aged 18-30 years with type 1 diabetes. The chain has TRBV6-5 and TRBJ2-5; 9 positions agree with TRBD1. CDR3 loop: CASSTGQGLTQYF. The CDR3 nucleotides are TGTGCCAGCAGTACGGGACAGGGTTTGACCCAGTACTTC.